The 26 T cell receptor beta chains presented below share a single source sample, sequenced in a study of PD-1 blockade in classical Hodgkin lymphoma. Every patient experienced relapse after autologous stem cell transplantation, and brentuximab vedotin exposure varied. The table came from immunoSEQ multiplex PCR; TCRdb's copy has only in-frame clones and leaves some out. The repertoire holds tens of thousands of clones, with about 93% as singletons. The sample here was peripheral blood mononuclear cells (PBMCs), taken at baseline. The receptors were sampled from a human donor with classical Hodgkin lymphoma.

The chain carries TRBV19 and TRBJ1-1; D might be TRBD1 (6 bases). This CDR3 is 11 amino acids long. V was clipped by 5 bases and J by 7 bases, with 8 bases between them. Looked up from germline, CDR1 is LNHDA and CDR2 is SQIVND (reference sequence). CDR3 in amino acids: CASSGTFEAFF. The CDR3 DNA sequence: TGTGCCAGTAGTGGGACATTTGAAGCTTTCTTT.

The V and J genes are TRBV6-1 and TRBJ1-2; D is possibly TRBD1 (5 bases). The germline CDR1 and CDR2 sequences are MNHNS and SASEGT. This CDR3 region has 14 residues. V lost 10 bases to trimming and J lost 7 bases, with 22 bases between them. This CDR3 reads CATALSPLGGGYTF. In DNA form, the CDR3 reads TGTGCCACCGCCCTCTCTCCACTTGGGGGTGGCTACACCTTC.

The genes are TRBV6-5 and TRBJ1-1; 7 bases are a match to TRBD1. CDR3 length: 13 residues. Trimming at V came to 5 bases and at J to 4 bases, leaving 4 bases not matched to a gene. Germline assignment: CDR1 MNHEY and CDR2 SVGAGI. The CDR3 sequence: CASSQGGFTEAFF. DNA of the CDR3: TGTGCCAGCAGTCAAGGGGGCTTCACTGAAGCTTTCTTT.

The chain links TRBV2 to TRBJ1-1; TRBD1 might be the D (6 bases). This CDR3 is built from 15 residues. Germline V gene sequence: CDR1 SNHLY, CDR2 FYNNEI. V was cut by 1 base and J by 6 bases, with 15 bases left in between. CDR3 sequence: CASSEVAGDGPEAFF. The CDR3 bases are TGTGCCAGCAGTGAAGTGGCAGGGGATGGGCCTGAAGCTTTCTTT.

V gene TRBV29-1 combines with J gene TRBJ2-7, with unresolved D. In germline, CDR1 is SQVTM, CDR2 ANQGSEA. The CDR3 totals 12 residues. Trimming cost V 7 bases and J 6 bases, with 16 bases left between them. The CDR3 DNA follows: TGCAGCGCCCGGGCTACAATTGGCGAGCAGTACTTC. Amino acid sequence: CSARATIGEQYF.

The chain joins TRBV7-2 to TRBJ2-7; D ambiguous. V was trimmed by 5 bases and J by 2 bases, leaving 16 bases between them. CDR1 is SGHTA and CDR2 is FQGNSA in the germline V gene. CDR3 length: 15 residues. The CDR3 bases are TGTGCCAGCAGCCCAAGGCTGGACGCAACCTACGAGCAGTACTTC. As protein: CASSPRLDATYEQYF.

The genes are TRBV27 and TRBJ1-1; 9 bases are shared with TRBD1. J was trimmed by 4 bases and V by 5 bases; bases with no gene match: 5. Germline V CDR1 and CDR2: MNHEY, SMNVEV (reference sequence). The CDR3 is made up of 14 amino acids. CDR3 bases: TGTGCCAGCAGTCCGGGACAGGGTGGCACTGAAGCTTTCTTT. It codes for CASSPGQGGTEAFF.

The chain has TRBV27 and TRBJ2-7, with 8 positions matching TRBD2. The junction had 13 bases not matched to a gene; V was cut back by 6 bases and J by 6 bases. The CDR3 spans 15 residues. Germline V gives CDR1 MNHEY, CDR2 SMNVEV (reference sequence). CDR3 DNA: TGTGCCAGCAGCCTCAGACGAGCGGGGGATACCGAGCAGTACTTC. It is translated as CASSLRRAGDTEQYF.

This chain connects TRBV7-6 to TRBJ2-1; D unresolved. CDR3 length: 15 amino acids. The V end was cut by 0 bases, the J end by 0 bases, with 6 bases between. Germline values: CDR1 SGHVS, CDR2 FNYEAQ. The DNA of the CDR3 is TGTGCCAGCAGCTTAGCGAGCAGCTCCTACAATGAGCAGTTCTTC. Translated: CASSLASSSYNEQFF.

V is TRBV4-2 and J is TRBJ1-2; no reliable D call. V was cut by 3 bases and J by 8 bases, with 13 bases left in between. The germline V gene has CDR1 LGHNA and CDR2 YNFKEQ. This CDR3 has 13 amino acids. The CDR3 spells CASSHPRESGYTF. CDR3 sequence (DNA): TGTGCCAGCAGCCACCCCAGAGAAAGCGGCTACACCTTC.

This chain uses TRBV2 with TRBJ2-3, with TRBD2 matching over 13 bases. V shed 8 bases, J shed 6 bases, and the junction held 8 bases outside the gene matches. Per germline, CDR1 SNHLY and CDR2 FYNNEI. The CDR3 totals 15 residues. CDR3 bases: TGTGCCAGCTTCACCGGGACTAGCGGGGTGGATACGCAGTATTTT. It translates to CASFTGTSGVDTQYF.

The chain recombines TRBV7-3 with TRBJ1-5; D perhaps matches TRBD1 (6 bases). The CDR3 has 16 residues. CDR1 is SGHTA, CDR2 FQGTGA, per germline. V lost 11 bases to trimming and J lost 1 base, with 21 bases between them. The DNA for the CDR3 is TGTGCCGCCTACCGCAGGGGACTACCCAGCAATCAGCCCCAGCATTTT. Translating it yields CAAYRRGLPSNQPQHF.

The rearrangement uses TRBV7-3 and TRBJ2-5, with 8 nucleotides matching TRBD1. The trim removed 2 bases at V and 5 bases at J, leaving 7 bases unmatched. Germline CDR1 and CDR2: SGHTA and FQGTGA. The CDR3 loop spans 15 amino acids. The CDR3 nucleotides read TGTGCCAGCAGCTTAGGAGCAGGGGGCCCGGAGACCCAGTACTTC. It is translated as CASSLGAGGPETQYF.

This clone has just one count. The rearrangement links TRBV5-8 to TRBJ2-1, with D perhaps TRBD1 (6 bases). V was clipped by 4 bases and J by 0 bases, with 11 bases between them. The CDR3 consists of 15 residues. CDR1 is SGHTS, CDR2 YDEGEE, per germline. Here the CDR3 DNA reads TGTGCCAGCAGCCGAGGGACAAGCTCCTACAATGAGCAGTTCTTC. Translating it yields CASSRGTSSYNEQFF. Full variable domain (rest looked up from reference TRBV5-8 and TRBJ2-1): EAGVTQSPTHLIKTRGQQATLRCSPISGHTSVYWYQQALGLGLQFLLWYDEGEERNRGNFPPRFSGRQFPNYSSELNVNALELEDSALYLCASSRGTSSYNEQFFGPGTRLTVL.

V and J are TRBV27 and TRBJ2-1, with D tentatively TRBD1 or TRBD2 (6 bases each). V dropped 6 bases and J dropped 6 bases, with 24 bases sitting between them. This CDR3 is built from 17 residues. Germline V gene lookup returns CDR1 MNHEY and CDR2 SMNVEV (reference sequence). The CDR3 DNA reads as TGTGCCAGCAGGGAGAATACGGGGGCCCGGTCGGGCAATGAGCAGTTCTTC. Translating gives CASRENTGARSGNEQFF.

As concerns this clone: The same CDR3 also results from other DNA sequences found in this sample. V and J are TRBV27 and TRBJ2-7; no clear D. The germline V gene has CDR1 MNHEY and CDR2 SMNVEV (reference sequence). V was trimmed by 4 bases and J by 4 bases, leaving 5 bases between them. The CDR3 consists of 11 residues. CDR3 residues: CASSWGYEQYF. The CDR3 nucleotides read TGTGCCAGCAGTTGGGGTTACGAGCAGTACTTC.

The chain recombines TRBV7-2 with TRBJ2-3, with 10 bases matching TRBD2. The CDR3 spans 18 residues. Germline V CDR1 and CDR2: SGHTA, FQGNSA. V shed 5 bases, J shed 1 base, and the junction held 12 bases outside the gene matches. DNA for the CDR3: TGTGCCAGCAGCACCAAGCTGCTAGCGGGAGTCGGCACAGATACGCAGTATTTT. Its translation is CASSTKLLAGVGTDTQYF.

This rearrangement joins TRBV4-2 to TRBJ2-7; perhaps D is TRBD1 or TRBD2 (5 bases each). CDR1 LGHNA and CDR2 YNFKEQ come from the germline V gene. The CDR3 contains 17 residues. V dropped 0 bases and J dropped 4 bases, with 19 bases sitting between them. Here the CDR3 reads CASSQEVGAREVYEQYF. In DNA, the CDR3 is TGTGCCAGCAGCCAAGAGGTCGGGGCCAGGGAAGTTTACGAGCAGTACTTC.

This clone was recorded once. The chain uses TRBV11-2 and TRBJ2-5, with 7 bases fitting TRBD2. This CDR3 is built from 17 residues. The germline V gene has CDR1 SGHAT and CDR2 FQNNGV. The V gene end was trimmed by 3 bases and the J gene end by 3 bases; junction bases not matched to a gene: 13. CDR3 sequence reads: CASSFGRAAGGEETQYF. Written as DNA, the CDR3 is TGTGCCAGCAGCTTCGGGAGAGCGGCTGGGGGGGAAGAGACCCAGTACTTC.

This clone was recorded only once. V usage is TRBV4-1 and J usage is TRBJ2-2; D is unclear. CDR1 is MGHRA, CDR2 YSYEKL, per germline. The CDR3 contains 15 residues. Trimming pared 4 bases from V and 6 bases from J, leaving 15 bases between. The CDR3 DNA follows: TGCGCCAGCAGCCCCAAGGGAACTTGGCCCGGGGAGCTGTTTTTT. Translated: CASSPKGTWPGELFF.

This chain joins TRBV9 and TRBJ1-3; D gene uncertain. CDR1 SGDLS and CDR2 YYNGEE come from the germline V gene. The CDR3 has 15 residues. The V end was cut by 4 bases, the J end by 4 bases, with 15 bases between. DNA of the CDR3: TGTGCCAGCAGCTTTGGGATGGGGTGGGGAAACACCATATATTTT. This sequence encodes CASSFGMGWGNTIYF.

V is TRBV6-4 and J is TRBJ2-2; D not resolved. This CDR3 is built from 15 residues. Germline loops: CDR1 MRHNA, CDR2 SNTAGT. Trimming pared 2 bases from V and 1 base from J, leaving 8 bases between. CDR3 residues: CASSDGVGNTGELFF. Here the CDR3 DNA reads TGTGCCAGCAGTGACGGGGTGGGGAACACCGGGGAGCTGTTTTTT.

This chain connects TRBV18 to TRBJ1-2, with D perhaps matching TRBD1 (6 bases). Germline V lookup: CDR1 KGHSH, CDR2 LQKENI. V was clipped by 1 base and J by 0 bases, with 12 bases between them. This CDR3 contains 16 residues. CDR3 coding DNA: TGTGCCAGCTCACCACAGGGGGGAGAAGCTAACTATGGCTACACCTTC. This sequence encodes CASSPQGGEANYGYTF.

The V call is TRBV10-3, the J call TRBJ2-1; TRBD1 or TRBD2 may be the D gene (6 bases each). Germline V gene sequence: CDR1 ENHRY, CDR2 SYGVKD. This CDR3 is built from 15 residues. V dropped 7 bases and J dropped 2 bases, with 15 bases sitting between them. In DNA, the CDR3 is TGTGCCATCATGTCGGACGGGGGCGCCTACAATGAGCAGTTCTTC. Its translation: CAIMSDGGAYNEQFF.

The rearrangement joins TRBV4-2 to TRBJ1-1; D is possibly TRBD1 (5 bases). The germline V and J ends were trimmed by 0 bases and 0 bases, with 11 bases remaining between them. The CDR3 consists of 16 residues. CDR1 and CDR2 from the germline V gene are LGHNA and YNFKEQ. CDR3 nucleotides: TGTGCCAGCAGCCAAGACCGGCAGGGTTTGAACACTGAAGCTTTCTTT. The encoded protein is CASSQDRQGLNTEAFF.

The CDR3 coding sequence is TGTGCCAGCAGCACCAACCCGGGACCGCAGGATGGCTACACCTTC. Translated, it gives CASSTNPGPQDGYTF. The rearrangement joins TRBV5-5 to TRBJ1-2; D perhaps matches TRBD1 (5 bases). The CDR3 loop spans 15 amino acids. CDR1 is SGHKS and CDR2 is YYEKEE in the germline V gene (reference sequence). Trimming took off 4 bases at V and 6 bases at J, with 19 bases between the two ends.